These T cell receptor beta chains were read from a single sample in a study of CD8+ T cells in alopecia areata. The protocol was immunoSEQ multiplex PCR, while the TCRdb copy is restricted to in-frame clones and leaves out a portion. The data show some 130,000 clones, 50% to 65% seen once. The specimen comprised CD8+ T cells sorted from blood, sampled at week 4, from a patient treated with tofacitinib. The source is a human donor with alopecia areata. The CDR3 runs from the conserved cysteine through the conserved F or W. The order of the fields is V gene, CDR3 length, J gene, CDR3 protein.

V gene: TRBV5-8; CDR3 length: 14; J gene: TRBJ2-1; CDR3 protein: CASSPGQGPNEQFF
V gene: TRBV29-1; CDR3 length: 13; J gene: TRBJ2-1; CDR3 protein: CGSRRDGRNEQFF
V gene: TRBV5-6; CDR3 length: 13; J gene: TRBJ1-2; CDR3 protein: CASSLVTDYGYTF
V gene: TRBV27; CDR3 length: 16; J gene: TRBJ2-1; CDR3 protein: CASSLVLAGGYSEQFF
V gene: TRBV9; CDR3 length: 14; J gene: TRBJ2-7; CDR3 protein: CASSSTGGGYEQYF
V gene: TRBV7-3; CDR3 length: 15; J gene: TRBJ1-4; CDR3 protein: CASSHSQGPNEKLFF
V gene: TRBV6-6; CDR3 length: 13; J gene: TRBJ1-5; CDR3 protein: CASEWGGGQPQHF
V gene: TRBV15; CDR3 length: 14; J gene: TRBJ1-1; CDR3 protein: CATSRDAFYTEAFF
V gene: TRBV7-9; CDR3 length: 13; J gene: TRBJ2-7; CDR3 protein: CASSLMSPREQYF
V gene: TRBV29-1; CDR3 length: 14; J gene: TRBJ2-3; CDR3 protein: CSVRGMGQADTQYF
V gene: TRBV30; CDR3 length: 13; J gene: TRBJ1-2; CDR3 protein: CAWEMGANYGYTF
V gene: TRBV11-2; CDR3 length: 15; J gene: TRBJ2-2; CDR3 protein: CASSLYGEWAGELFF
V gene: TRBV4-1; CDR3 length: 14; J gene: TRBJ1-2; CDR3 protein: CASSQDRADSGYTF